This T cell receptor (beta chain) was sequenced in a study of identical twins (dated by TCRdb to about 2016). About the full investigation: To test whether fetal clonotypes persist, this study deep-sequenced TCR alpha and beta repertoires from monozygotic twins, from unrelated adults of various ages, and from cord blood. To rule out contamination, replicate twin experiments were performed at different times with different library preparation protocols.

This clonotype was found a few times. Its antigen specificity is not known. The record has no base qualities; no much larger clone is one base away. The paper as a whole reports these results and caveats: Fewer insertions were carried by abundant cord blood beta clonotypes, a similar but weaker trend appeared in young adult naive repertoires, and no such trend appeared in memory repertoires. Compared with coincidental sharing between unrelated individuals, out-of-frame TCR alpha sequences shared between twins had an excess of sequences with low generation probability. A weaker excess of twin sharing was found in beta out-of-frame sequences because the signal-to-noise ratio was lowered by fewer shared sequences. Out-of-frame TCR alpha sharing in monozygotic twins was systematically underestimated by recombination models, whereas sharing between unrelated individuals was in agreement with the recombination models. Zero-insertion analyses could be partly confounded by invariant T cells such as MAIT and iNKT, although diverse VJ usage argued against such confounding for most clonotypes. Because the same donors could not be followed over many years, the conclusions depended on cross-sectional statistical analysis.

All donors were healthy Caucasians. Three pairs of female monozygotic twins, all aged roughly 18 to 30 years, made up the twin cohort. CD4+ and CD8+ T cell populations were isolated with positive isolation kits from Invitrogen. Libraries were made using 5' RACE. TCRdb names Illumina HiSeq 2000 as the instrument used. Template switching added a universal primer binding site, and the final cDNA carried a unique molecular identifier that allowed TCR cDNA molecules to be counted accurately. First-strand cDNA for TCR alpha and beta chains was synthesized from specific primers in the conserved constant-segment region. To control for contamination, each cDNA library was double barcoded with a SMART-Mk sample barcode plus Illumina barcodes. TruSeq adapter sequences and Illumina sample barcodes were added in two successive PCR steps. Sequencing of the TCR alpha and beta cDNA libraries was done on the Illumina HiSeq platform using custom primers. In the paper's pipeline: Unique molecular identifiers were extracted from raw reads with MiGEC, and CDR3 positions were determined with MiXCR. For each individual, recombination models were inferred using an EM algorithm with the repgenHMM and IGoR tools. Shared clonotype analysis was performed with the tcR package in R, normalizing sharing by the product of cloneset sizes. To study raw recombination free of thymic and clonal selection effects, out-of-frame nonproductive sequences were analyzed. TCRdb trimmed the raw reads at Q25, called clones with MiXCR and kept productive beta chains. Each CDR3 protein gets just one entry, which takes the most common genes and DNA from the rows behind it. Here the V and J calls rest on TCRdb's processing, not on the authors' analysis. Here the sample has 250,000 or so distinct CDR3 sequences; approximately 7.8% occur a single time. Of the sample, 5.4% is held by the ten largest clones.

These data were also reused for a study on yellow fever vaccine responses in identical twins. From the second report: The T cell response to vaccination in identical twins was reported by the authors to appear partly convergent and partly personalized. Focusing on identical twins, the study followed the T cell clones that responded to the vaccine, and did so with precision.

This clonotype was sampled from a woman under 30 in good health. Input material: CD8+ T cells sorted from blood.

Here is the DNA: TGCGCCAGCAGCCACTGGGACAATGGCTACACCTTC. It codes for CASSHWDNGYTF. This chain joins TRBV4-1 to TRBJ1-2; the D segment could be TRBD1, given 6 matching bases. The germline V gene sets CDR1 to MGHRA and CDR2 to YSYEKL. V and J lose 3 bases and 6 bases, and a span of 8 bases separates them. From the cysteine through the phenylalanine, the CDR3 covers 12 amino acids. Kept here is only the CDR3 DNA, which spans 36 bases and is read in frame from base 1.